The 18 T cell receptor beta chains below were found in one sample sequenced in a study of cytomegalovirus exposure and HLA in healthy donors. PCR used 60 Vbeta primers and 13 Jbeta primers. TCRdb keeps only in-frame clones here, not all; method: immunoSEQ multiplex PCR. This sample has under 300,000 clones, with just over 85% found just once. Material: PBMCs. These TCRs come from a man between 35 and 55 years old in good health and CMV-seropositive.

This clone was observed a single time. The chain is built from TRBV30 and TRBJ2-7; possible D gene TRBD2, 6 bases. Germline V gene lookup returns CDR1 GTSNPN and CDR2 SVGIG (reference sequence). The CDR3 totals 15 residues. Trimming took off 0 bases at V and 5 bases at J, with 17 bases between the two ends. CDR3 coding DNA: TGTGCCTGGAGTGTAGGGCTAGGAGGGACCCACGAGCAGTACTTC. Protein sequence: CAWSVGLGGTHEQYF.

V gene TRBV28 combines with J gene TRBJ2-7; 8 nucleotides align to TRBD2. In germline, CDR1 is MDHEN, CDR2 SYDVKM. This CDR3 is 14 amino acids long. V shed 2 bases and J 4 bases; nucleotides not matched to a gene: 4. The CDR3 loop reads CASSLNQREYEQYF. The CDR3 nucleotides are TGTGCCAGCAGTTTAAACCAGCGGGAGTACGAGCAGTACTTC.

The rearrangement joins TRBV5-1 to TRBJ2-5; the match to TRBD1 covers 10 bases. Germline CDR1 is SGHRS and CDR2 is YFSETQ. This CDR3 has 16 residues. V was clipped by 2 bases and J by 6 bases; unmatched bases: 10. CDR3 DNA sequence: TGCGCCAGCAGCTTCAATCCGGGACAGGGGAGGCAGACCCAGTACTTC. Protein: CASSFNPGQGRQTQYF.

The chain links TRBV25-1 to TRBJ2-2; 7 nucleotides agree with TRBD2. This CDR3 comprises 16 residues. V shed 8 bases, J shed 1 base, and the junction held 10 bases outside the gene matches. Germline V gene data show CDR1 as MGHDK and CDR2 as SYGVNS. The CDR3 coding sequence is TGTGCCAGCTCAAGAGCGGGGACGGGGAACACCGGGGAGCTGTTTTTT. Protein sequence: CASSRAGTGNTGELFF.

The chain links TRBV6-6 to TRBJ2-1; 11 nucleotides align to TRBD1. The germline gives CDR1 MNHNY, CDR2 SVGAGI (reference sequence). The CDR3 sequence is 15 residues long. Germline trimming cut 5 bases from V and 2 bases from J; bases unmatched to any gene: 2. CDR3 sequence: CASSKGQGAYNEQFF. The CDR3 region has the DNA TGTGCCAGCAGTAAGGGACAGGGGGCCTACAATGAGCAGTTCTTC.

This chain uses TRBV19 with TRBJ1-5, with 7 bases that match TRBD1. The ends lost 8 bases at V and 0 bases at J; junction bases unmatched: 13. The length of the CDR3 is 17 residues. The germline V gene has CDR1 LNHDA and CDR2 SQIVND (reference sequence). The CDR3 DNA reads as TGTGCCAGTGCGGGTCGAGACAGGGCTTATAGCAATCAGCCCCAGCATTTT. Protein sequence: CASAGRDRAYSNQPQHF.

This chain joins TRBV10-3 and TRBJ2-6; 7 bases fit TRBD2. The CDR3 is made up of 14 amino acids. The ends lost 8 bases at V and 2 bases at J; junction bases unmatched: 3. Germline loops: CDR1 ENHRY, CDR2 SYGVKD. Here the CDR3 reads CAIGRGTGANVLTF. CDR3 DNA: TGTGCCATCGGGCGGGGGACTGGGGCCAACGTCCTGACTTTC.

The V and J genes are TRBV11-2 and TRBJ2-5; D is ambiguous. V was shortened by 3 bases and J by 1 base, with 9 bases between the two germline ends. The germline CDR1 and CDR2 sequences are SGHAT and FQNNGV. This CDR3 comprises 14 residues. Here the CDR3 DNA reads TGTGCCAGCAGCTTCCCCGGGTTCCAAGAGACCCAGTACTTC. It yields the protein CASSFPGFQETQYF.

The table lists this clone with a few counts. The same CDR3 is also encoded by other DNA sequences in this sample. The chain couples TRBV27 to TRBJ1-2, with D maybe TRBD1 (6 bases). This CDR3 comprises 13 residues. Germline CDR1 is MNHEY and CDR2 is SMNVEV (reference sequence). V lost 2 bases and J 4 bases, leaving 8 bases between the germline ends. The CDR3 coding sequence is TGTGCCAGCAGTTTACAAGGGGGCTATGGCTACACCTTC. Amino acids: CASSLQGGYGYTF.

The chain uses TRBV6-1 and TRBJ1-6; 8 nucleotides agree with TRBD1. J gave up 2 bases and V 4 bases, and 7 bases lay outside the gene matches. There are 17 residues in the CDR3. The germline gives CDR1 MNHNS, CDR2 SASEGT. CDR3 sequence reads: CASSGDRQFTYNSPLHF. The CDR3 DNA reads TGTGCCAGCAGTGGGGACAGGCAATTCACCTATAATTCACCCCTCCACTTT.

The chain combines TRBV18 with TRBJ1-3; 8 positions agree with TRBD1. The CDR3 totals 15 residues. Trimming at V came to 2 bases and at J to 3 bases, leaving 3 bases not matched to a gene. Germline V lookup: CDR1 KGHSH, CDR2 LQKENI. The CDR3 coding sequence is TGTGCCAGCTCACCAACAGGGGGACATGGAAACACCATATATTTT. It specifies CASSPTGGHGNTIYF. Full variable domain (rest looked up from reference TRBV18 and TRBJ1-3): NAGVMQNPRHLVRRRGQEARLRCSPMKGHSHVYWYRQLPEEGLKFMVYLQKENIIDESGMPKERFSAEFPKEGPSILRIQQVVRGDSAAYFCASSPTGGHGNTIYFGEGSWLTVV.

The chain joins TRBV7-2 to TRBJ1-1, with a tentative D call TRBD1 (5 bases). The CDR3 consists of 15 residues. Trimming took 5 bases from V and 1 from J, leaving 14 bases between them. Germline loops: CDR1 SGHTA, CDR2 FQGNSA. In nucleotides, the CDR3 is TGTGCCAGCAGCATATCAGGGATCGAGAACACTGAAGCTTTCTTT. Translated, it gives CASSISGIENTEAFF. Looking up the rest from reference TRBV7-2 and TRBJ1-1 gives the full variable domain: GAGVSQSPSNKVTEKGKDVELRCDPISGHTALYWYRQSLGQGLEFLIYFQGNSAPDKSGLPSDRFSAERTGGSVSTLTIQRTQQEDSAVYLCASSISGIENTEAFFGQGTRLTVV.

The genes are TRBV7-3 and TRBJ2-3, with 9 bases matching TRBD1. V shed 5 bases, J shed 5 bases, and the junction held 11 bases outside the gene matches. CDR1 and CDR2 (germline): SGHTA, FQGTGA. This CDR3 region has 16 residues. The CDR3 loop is CASSLRGGTGIDTQYF. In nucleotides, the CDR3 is TGTGCCAGCAGCCTCCGGGGCGGGACAGGGATAGATACGCAGTATTTT.

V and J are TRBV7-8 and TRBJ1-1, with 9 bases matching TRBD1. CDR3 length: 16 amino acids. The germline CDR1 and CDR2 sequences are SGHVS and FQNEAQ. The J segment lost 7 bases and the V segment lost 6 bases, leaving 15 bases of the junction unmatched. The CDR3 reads CASRGGQGEPLHEAFF. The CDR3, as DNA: TGTGCCAGCAGAGGGGGACAGGGAGAGCCCTTACATGAAGCTTTCTTT.

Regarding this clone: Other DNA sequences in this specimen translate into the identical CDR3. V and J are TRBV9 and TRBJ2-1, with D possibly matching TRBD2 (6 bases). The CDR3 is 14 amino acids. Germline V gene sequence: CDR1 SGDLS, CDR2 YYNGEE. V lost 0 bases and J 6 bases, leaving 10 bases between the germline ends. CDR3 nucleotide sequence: TGTGCCAGCAGCGTAGGCGGAGGGCGCAATGAGCAGTTCTTC. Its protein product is CASSVGGGRNEQFF.

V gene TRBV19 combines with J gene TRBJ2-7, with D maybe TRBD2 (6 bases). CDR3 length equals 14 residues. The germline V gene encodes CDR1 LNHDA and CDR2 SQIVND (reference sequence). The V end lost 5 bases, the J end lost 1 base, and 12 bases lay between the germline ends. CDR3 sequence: CASSPGRGSYEQYF. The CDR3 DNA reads TGTGCCAGTAGTCCGGGACGGGGGTCCTACGAGCAGTACTTC.

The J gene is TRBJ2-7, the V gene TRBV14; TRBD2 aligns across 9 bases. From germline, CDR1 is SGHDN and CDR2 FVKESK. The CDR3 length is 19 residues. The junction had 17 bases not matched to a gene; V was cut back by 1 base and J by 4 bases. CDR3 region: CASSQGGLTPLAGVYEQYF. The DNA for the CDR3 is TGTGCCAGCAGCCAAGGAGGACTAACCCCACTAGCGGGTGTTTACGAGCAGTACTTC. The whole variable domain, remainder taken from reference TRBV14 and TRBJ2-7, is EAGVTQFPSHSVIEKGQTVTLRCDPISGHDNLYWYRRVMGKEIKFLLHFVKESKQDESGMPNNRFLAERTGGTYSTLKVQPAELEDSGVYFCASSQGGLTPLAGVYEQYFGPGTRLTVT.

The DNA of the CDR3 is TGTGCCAGCAGCTTAGGGACAGCCGCTAACTATGGCTACACCTTC. It codes for CASSLGTAANYGYTF. This chain links TRBV7-2 with TRBJ1-2; D is possibly TRBD1 (6 bases). This CDR3 contains 15 residues. The germline CDR1 and CDR2 sequences are SGHTA and FQGNSA. The ends were cut back, 1 base at V and 0 bases at J, with 9 bases in the middle.